These T cell receptor beta chains were read from a single sample in a study of cytomegalovirus exposure and HLA in healthy donors. Profiled with immunoSEQ multiplex PCR; TCRdb holds only in-frame clones, not every one. Among around 120,000 clones listed, approximately 84% were seen once. Sequenced input: PBMCs. These receptors all stem from a boy younger than 10 in good health and CMV-seronegative. CDR3s include the opening cysteine and the closing phenylalanine or tryptophan. A D gene is named only where the DNA matches it firmly. Some rows mark clone size as missing; the rest say once, few, many or name a class of expanded clone.

NA,TRBV27,15,NA,TRBJ2-7,TGTGCCAGCAGTCCCGACAGGGTGCGGGACTACGAGCAGTACTTC,CASSPDRVRDYEQYF
TRBD1,TRBV28,16,NA,TRBJ2-6,TGTGCCAGCAGTTTAGGGGACAGGTCTGGGGCCAACGTCCTGACTTTC,CASSLGDRSGANVLTF
NA,TRBV2,17,NA,TRBJ2-2,TGTGCCAGCAGGTACCGGGACACGTTTACCTTCACCGGGGAGCTGTTTTTT,CASRYRDTFTFTGELFF
TRBD1,TRBV6-1,13,NA,TRBJ1-1,TGTGCCAGCAGCGGACAGGGATGGACTGAAGCTTTCTTT,CASSGQGWTEAFF
NA,TRBV12-5,16,few,TRBJ2-4,TGTGCTAGTGGTTTGGGTGGAGATATAGCCAAAAACATTCAGTACTTC,CASGLGGDIAKNIQYF
NA,TRBV11-2,11,NA,TRBJ2-5,TGTGCCAGCAGCCCCTCGGAGACCCAGTACTTC,CASSPSETQYF
TRBD2,TRBV19,13,NA,TRBJ2-1,TGTGCCAGTAGTATATTCGCGGGAGATGAGCAGTTCTTC,CASSIFAGDEQFF
NA,TRBV5-6,13,NA,TRBJ1-2,TGTGCCAGCAGCTTGGACCTAAAATATGGCTACACCTTC,CASSLDLKYGYTF
TRBD1,TRBV7-9,15,NA,TRBJ1-2,TGTGCCAGCAGCAACCGGGACAGGGGAAGCTATGGCTACACCTTC,CASSNRDRGSYGYTF
TRBD1,TRBV5-1,17,NA,TRBJ2-1,TGCGCCAGCAGCCTCGACCTCGGACAGGGCTCCTACAATGAGCAGTTCTTC,CASSLDLGQGSYNEQFF